This TCR beta chain was obtained from a study of CD8+ T cells in alopecia areata. Looking at the study overall: Patients received oral tofacitinib, 5 to 10 mg twice daily, for moderate-to-severe alopecia areata. Tofacitinib treatment spanned 6 to 18 months, with 6 months off drug afterward. Overall study findings and caveats: The presence of one nonresponder keeps the tie between baseline CD8+ expansion and response uncertain. Both scalp clonality and the expanded CD8+ clones among the top 100 showed a significant decrease with tofacitinib.

Trimming removed 5 bases from V and 3 bases from J; junction bases left unmatched: 4. The germline gives CDR1 SGHTA, CDR2 FQGNSA. The CDR3 runs 15 residues. With regard to this clone: Its antigen is unknown.

Sample treatment: oral pan-JAK inhibitor, 5-10 mg twice daily. The authors extracted RNA and reverse transcribed it into cDNA as the sequencing template. Here immunoSEQ multiplex PCR was the method, and the copy in TCRdb shows in-frame clones only, minus some. The sample yields under 200,000 clones, less than 80% seen once. The sample here was CD4+ T cells sorted from blood, taken at week 24, from a patient treated with tofacitinib. The V gene is TRBV7-2, the J gene TRBJ2-2; the match to TRBD2 covers 9 bases. This TCR was sampled from a human donor with alopecia areata. DNA of the CDR3: TGTGCCAGCAGCCAAATAGCGGGAGACACCGGGGAGCTGTTTTTT. This sequence encodes CASSQIAGDTGELFF.